This T cell receptor beta chain originates from a study of blood T cell repertoires in COVID-19. Study overall: Material from acute and convalescent COVID-19 was sourced from the United States, Italy and Spain.

Germline V gene lookup returns CDR1 SEHNR and CDR2 FQNEAQ (reference sequence). Trimming pared 4 bases from V and 2 bases from J, leaving 6 bases between. The CDR3 is 13 residues long. Authors' methods: Amplified reference gene primers provided the basis for estimating nucleated cell counts. Measured with immunoSEQ multiplex PCR; TCRdb has only the in-frame clones, and not every one. V, J and clone size were drawn from that table, and D and trimming were deduced from the DNA. The table lists 90,000 to 110,000 clones, over 75% of them singletons. The V gene is TRBV7-9, the J gene TRBJ1-5, with D uncertain. What was sequenced was peripheral blood. The TCR sequence derives from a man in his fifties with acute or convalescent COVID-19. CDR3: CASSSHGNQPQHF. For the CDR3, the DNA is TGTGCCAGCAGCTCCCATGGCAATCAGCCCCAGCATTTT.